The 24 T cell receptor beta chains in this list originate from one sample, sequenced in a study of blood T cell repertoires in COVID-19. Libraries were prepared by immunoSEQ multiplex PCR; TCRdb keeps only in-frame clonotypes and omits some of them. The sample holds approximately 76,000 clones, over 70% seen once. What was sequenced was peripheral blood. The origin of the receptors is a woman aged 70-85 years with acute or convalescent COVID-19.

The chain recombines TRBV3-1 (or the pseudogene TRBV3-2) with TRBJ1-2, with TRBD1 matching 9 bases. Germline lookup yields CDR1 LGHDT and CDR2 YNNKEL (reference sequence). V was clipped by 5 bases and J by 2 bases; unmatched bases: 3. This CDR3 is 14 amino acids long. The CDR3 here is CASSNRGRNYGYTF. The CDR3 DNA reads TGTGCCAGCAGCAACAGGGGGCGGAACTATGGCTACACCTTC.

The chain uses TRBV27 and TRBJ2-3, with 12 bases fitting TRBD1. The CDR3 loop spans 18 amino acids. CDR1 is MNHEY and CDR2 is SMNVEV in the germline V gene (reference sequence). After removal of 6 bases from V and 3 bases from J, the junction contained 13 bases not matched to a gene. Written as DNA, the CDR3 is TGTGCCAGCAGACCCGGGACAGGGGGCAGGAGGAGAACAGATACGCAGTATTTT. It encodes CASRPGTGGRRRTDTQYF.

This chain uses TRBV4-3 with TRBJ2-4; TRBD2 might be the D (5 bases). The V end lost 0 bases, the J end lost 1 base, and 7 bases lay between the germline ends. CDR3 length: 15 residues. Germline lookup yields CDR1 LGHNA and CDR2 YSLEER. The CDR3 DNA is TGCGCCAGCAGCCAAGATTCGGGGGCCAAAAACATTCAGTACTTC. Protein sequence: CASSQDSGAKNIQYF.

The chain links TRBV18 to TRBJ2-1; TRBD2 matches at 8 bases. Germline trimming cut 0 bases from V and 5 bases from J; bases unmatched to any gene: 3. Germline V CDR1 and CDR2: KGHSH, LQKENI. The CDR3 extends over 15 amino acids. CDR3 sequence: CASSPPGTRNNEQFF. The CDR3 DNA sequence: TGTGCCAGCTCACCACCCGGGACTAGGAACAATGAGCAGTTCTTC.

This clone was counted once. The genes are TRBV27 and TRBJ2-3; D uncertain. The CDR3 loop spans 13 amino acids. Trimming removed 5 bases at V and 2 bases at J, with 8 bases between. In germline, CDR1 is MNHEY, CDR2 SMNVEV (reference sequence). DNA of the CDR3: TGTGCCAGCAGTATTCTGTTCACAGATACGCAGTATTTT. Encoded protein: CASSILFTDTQYF.

By sample fraction, this clone is medium-sized. The V call is TRBV3-1 (or the pseudogene TRBV3-2), the J call TRBJ2-3, with D possibly being TRBD2 (7 bases). The CDR3 has 18 residues. The germline V gene encodes CDR1 LGHDT and CDR2 YNNKEL (reference sequence). The ends were cut back, 2 bases at V and 0 bases at J, with 18 bases in the middle. The CDR3 bases are TGTGCCAGCAGCCAATCGTCGAAGGGGGGGTTTAGCACAGATACGCAGTATTTT. Its translation is CASSQSSKGGFSTDTQYF.

V is TRBV2 and J is TRBJ2-5; TRBD2 aligns across 13 bases. CDR3 length: 16 amino acids. CDR1 SNHLY and CDR2 FYNNEI come from the germline V gene. V gave up 8 bases and J gave up 1 base; unmatched junction bases: 7. The CDR3 is CASGGTSGEVQETQYF. CDR3 DNA sequence: TGTGCCAGCGGTGGGACTAGCGGGGAAGTCCAAGAGACCCAGTACTTC.

In its sample, this clone was seen a few times. V and J are TRBV6-5 and TRBJ1-6; possible D gene TRBD1, 5 bases. Germline CDR1 is MNHEY and CDR2 is SVGAGI. The CDR3 totals 13 residues. V shed 7 bases and J shed 9 bases, with 13 bases lying between them. The CDR3 loop reads CASKVGGFSPLHF. The CDR3 bases are TGTGCCAGCAAGGTGGGGGGTTTTTCACCCCTCCACTTT.

The CDR3 DNA is TGCAGTGCTATACATATAGGCTACACCTTC. As protein: CSAIHIGYTF. This chain joins TRBV20-1 and TRBJ1-2; D uncertain. The V end lost 4 bases, the J end lost 8 bases, and 8 bases lay between the germline ends. The CDR3 consists of 10 residues. CDR1 DFQATT and CDR2 SNEGSKA come from the germline V gene (reference sequence).

The V gene is TRBV7-2, the J gene TRBJ2-4; 8 positions agree with TRBD1. V was clipped by 1 base and J by 1 base; unmatched bases: 3. CDR3 size: 16 residues. CDR1 SGHTA and CDR2 FQGNSA come from the germline V gene. The CDR3 DNA reads TGTGCCAGCAGCTTAGGGACAGGGATGGCCAAAAACATTCAGTACTTC. Residues: CASSLGTGMAKNIQYF. Looking up the rest from reference TRBV7-2 and TRBJ2-4 gives the full variable domain: GAGVSQSPSNKVTEKGKDVELRCDPISGHTALYWYRQSLGQGLEFLIYFQGNSAPDKSGLPSDRFSAERTGGSVSTLTIQRTQQEDSAVYLCASSLGTGMAKNIQYFGAGTRLSVL.

The chain carries TRBV21-1 and TRBJ2-7; the table's D call, TRBD1, has no DNA check behind it. TRBV21-1 constitutes a pseudogene. CDR3 length: 14 amino acids. CDR3 region: CASSTTGVPYEQYF. In DNA form, the CDR3 reads TGTGCCAGCAGTACGACAGGGGTTCCCTACGAGCAGTACTTC.

The rearrangement links TRBV5-1 to TRBJ1-2; D might be TRBD1 (6 bases). V lost 2 bases to trimming and J lost 4 bases, with 15 bases between them. The CDR3 has 15 amino acids. Germline CDR1 and CDR2: SGHRS and YFSETQ. The CDR3 loop reads CASSFYRQATYGYTF. CDR3 DNA: TGCGCCAGCAGCTTCTATCGACAGGCAACCTATGGCTACACCTTC. Full variable domain (rest looked up from reference TRBV5-1 and TRBJ1-2): KAGVTQTPRYLIKTRGQQVTLSCSPISGHRSVSWYQQTPGQGLQFLFEYFSETQRNKGNFPGRFSGRQFSNSRSEMNVSTLELGDSALYLCASSFYRQATYGYTFGSGTRLTVV.

The rearrangement joins TRBV28 to TRBJ2-7; 10 bases line up with TRBD2. Germline V CDR1 and CDR2: MDHEN, SYDVKM. The CDR3 totals 14 residues. The V and J ends lost 3 bases and 6 bases, in that order; junction bases with no gene match: 5. This CDR3 reads CASSLGLAGVEQYF. CDR3 nucleotides: TGTGCCAGCAGTTTGGGGCTAGCGGGAGTCGAGCAGTACTTC.

The chain links TRBV6-5 to TRBJ2-7, with 12 bases matching TRBD2. Germline lookup yields CDR1 MNHEY and CDR2 SVGAGI. Trimming at V came to 6 bases and at J to 7 bases, leaving 7 bases not matched to a gene. This CDR3 comprises 14 residues. The CDR3 nucleotides are TGTGCCAGCAGGACTAGCGGGGGCCTTTTGGAGCAGTACTTC. It encodes CASRTSGGLLEQYF.

The chain recombines TRBV6-2 or TRBV6-3 with TRBJ1-1, with 8 bases fitting TRBD1. Trimming took 0 bases from V and 3 from J; bases not matched to a gene: 12. CDR1 is MNHEY and CDR2 is SVGEGT in the germline V gene. This CDR3 comprises 18 residues. CDR3 residues: CASSYSIGRGHGDTEAFF. DNA of the CDR3: TGTGCCAGCAGTTACTCGATCGGCAGGGGGCATGGGGACACTGAAGCTTTCTTT.

This clone was detected only once. The chain carries TRBV18 and TRBJ1-1, with D possibly being TRBD1 (5 bases). Germline CDR1 KGHSH, CDR2 LQKENI. V lost 2 bases and J lost 0, with 13 bases in between. This CDR3 comprises 16 residues. The CDR3 DNA reads TGTGCCAGCTCACCAGTAGGTATGGGGCTGAACACTGAAGCTTTCTTT. This gives the protein CASSPVGMGLNTEAFF.

Worth noting for this clone: A read error may account for a junction end that differs from germline. The V and J genes are TRBV19 and TRBJ2-2; D perhaps matches TRBD1 (5 bases). Germline loops: CDR1 LNHDA, CDR2 SQIVND (reference sequence). The CDR3 runs 14 residues. The CDR3 is CASSVDSDTGELFF. The CDR3 DNA sequence: TGTGCCAGTAGTGTAGACAGTGACACCGGGGAGCTGTTTTTT.

This clone was found a few times. The chain employs TRBV5-1 and TRBJ2-3, with 10 bases lining up with TRBD1. The CDR3 spans 15 residues. Germline lookup yields CDR1 SGHRS and CDR2 YFSETQ. V lost 1 base, J lost 3 bases, and 2 bases stayed unmatched. Written as DNA, the CDR3 is TGCGCCAGCAGCTTGAGGGGACAGGGGACAGATACGCAGTATTTT. Protein sequence: CASSLRGQGTDTQYF.

The gene calls are TRBV6-2 or TRBV6-3 and TRBJ2-1, with 8 nucleotides matching TRBD2. This CDR3 spans 14 amino acids. The junction had 5 bases not matched to a gene; V was cut back by 1 base and J by 9 bases. Germline CDR1 is MNHEY and CDR2 is SVGEGT. In nucleotides, the CDR3 is TGTGCCAGCAGTTACTTCGGGGGGGGAAGTGAGCAGTTCTTC. This encodes CASSYFGGGSEQFF.

The chain employs TRBV6-1 and TRBJ1-4, with a tentative D call TRBD1 (5 bases). Between the trimmed V and J ends, which lost 2 bases and 7 bases, there was a span of 11 bases. CDR1 and CDR2 from the germline V gene are MNHNS and SASEGT. The CDR3 consists of 14 residues. The CDR3, as DNA: TGTGCCAGCAGTGAAAAAGGGGAGGGTGAAAAACTGTTTTTT. Amino acids: CASSEKGEGEKLFF.

This clone was detected a few times. CDR3 DNA: TGCGCCAGCAGCCAAGAAATCGGGAACACTGAAGCTTTCTTT. The encoded protein is CASSQEIGNTEAFF. This chain connects TRBV4-1 to TRBJ1-1; D call uncertain. CDR1 is MGHRA, CDR2 YSYEKL, per germline. The CDR3 extends over 14 amino acids. V lost 0 bases to trimming and J lost 1 base, with 6 bases between them.

Only one count was recorded for this clone. This chain links TRBV7-9 with TRBJ1-4; D may be TRBD1 (5 bases). The CDR3 length is 14 residues. Between the trimmed V and J ends, which lost 3 bases and 8 bases, there was a span of 13 bases. Looked up from germline, CDR1 is SEHNR and CDR2 is FQNEAQ (reference sequence). CDR3 protein: CASSFGTSSEKLFF. CDR3 DNA sequence: TGTGCCAGCAGCTTTGGGACTAGCTCAGAAAAACTGTTTTTT.

The rearrangement links TRBV5-1 to TRBJ1-3; D gene uncertain. The V end lost 5 bases, the J end lost 2 bases, and 17 bases lay between the germline ends. The germline CDR1 and CDR2 sequences are SGHRS and YFSETQ. The CDR3 length is 16 residues. CDR3 in DNA: TGCGCCAGCAGTCTCCGGGAGGGCTCGGCTGGAAACACCATATATTTT. Translating it yields CASSLREGSAGNTIYF.

The chain couples TRBV29-1 to TRBJ1-1, with D tentatively TRBD1 (5 bases). Germline V gives CDR1 SQVTM, CDR2 ANQGSEA. The CDR3 has 11 amino acids. V was pared by 6 bases and J by 0 bases, with 5 bases between. CDR3 amino acids: CSVTVNTEAFF. The CDR3 nucleotides read TGCAGCGTGACAGTGAACACTGAAGCTTTCTTT.